The TCR beta chain described here comes from a study of blood T cell repertoires in COVID-19. Across the study: Samples came from the United States, Italy and Spain, spanning acute and convalescent COVID-19.

TCRdb's table, derived via immunoSEQ multiplex PCR, lists solely in-frame clones and lacks some. The repertoire consists of roughly 210,000 clones, with around 86% occurring once and the leading ten covering approximately 7.3%. The CDR3 is made up of 16 amino acids. The V end lost 6 bases, the J end lost 3 bases, and 20 bases lay between the germline ends. CDR1 is KGHSH and CDR2 is LQKENI in the germline V gene. Clinical history reported by participants formed the basis on which cohorts were assigned. The origin of this receptor is a man between 25 and 39 years old in a cohort exposed to, infected with or recovered from COVID-19 (not recorded which). This rearrangement joins TRBV18 to TRBJ1-2; D is undetermined. The sequencing input was PBMCs or T cells enriched from blood (not recorded which). CDR3 DNA: TGTGCCAGCTCGCCGGGAGACGGAACCGGGGACTATGGCTACACCTTC. Amino acids: CASSPGDGTGDYGYTF. The variable domain in full, with the rest retrieved from reference TRBV18 and TRBJ1-2, is NAGVMQNPRHLVRRRGQEARLRCSPMKGHSHVYWYRQLPEEGLKFMVYLQKENIIDESGMPKERFSAEFPKEGPSILRIQQVVRGDSAAYFCASSPGDGTGDYGYTFGSGTRLTVV.